This T cell receptor (beta chain) was identified in a study of blood T cells in healthy people across ages (dated by TCRdb to between 2014 and 2017). Some background on the complete study: Template switching captured roughly one uniquely barcoded TCR beta cDNA molecule per two T cells in model experiments. Using deep sequencing normalized with unique cDNA molecular identifiers, the study measured how TCR beta repertoire diversity changes with age. Donors were grouped into four age groups: young (average roughly 15 years), middle-aged (39), aged (62) and long-lived (about 82). To avoid experimental bias, donors of different ages were distributed randomly across sequencing lanes. The study analyzed two additional independent replicas of 1 million unique cDNA reads from the same blood draw for two donors, one aged 18 to 29 and one aged 80 or older. The study at large found these results: As age increased, observed TCR beta diversity per million T cells dropped in a roughly linear way, and a significant reduction was already evident by age 40. Compared with the aged group, the long-lived group had more naive CD4+ T cells, fewer expanded clones and increased TCR diversity, suggesting age selection. Observed TCR beta diversity correlated strongly with the percentage of naive T cells measured by flow cytometry. Estimates of total diversity based on one million sequenced T cells were regarded as lower bounds and as underestimates. The CMV infection status of donors was not known, potentially confounding age-related changes in expanded clonotypes. Bulk unsorted PBMC profiling prevented conclusive comparison of naive and antigen-experienced compartments.

V ends up 3 bases short and J 1 base short, with an unmatched junction base count of 13. The CDR3 contains 18 residues, cysteine and phenylalanine counted. The read is trimmed to its CDR3 DNA, 54 bases read in frame from base 1. The germline V gene supplies CDR1 SQVTM and CDR2 ANQGSEA. Libraries were constructed by 5' RACE. The run used an Illumina HiSeq 2500. The second PCR ran for about 6 to 12 cycles and used a J-beta primer mix along with a sample-barcoded 5' primer. A template-switch 5' adaptor carrying 12 random nucleotides introduced a unique molecular identifier onto each TCR beta cDNA molecule. Each sample yielded at least 3 million CDR3-containing paired-end reads. All of the RNA was converted into first-strand cDNA using the Mint cDNA synthesis kit, with a TRBC-specific oligonucleotide serving as the primer. All cDNA was treated with uracil-DNA glycosylase and then went through a first 18-cycle PCR with the universal primers M1SS and BC2_uni_R. Per the source publication's procedure: Each sample was normalized by randomly selecting 1 million high-quality reads, each carrying a distinct molecular identifier. Reads sharing molecular identifiers were discarded rather than binned into consensus sequences. MiTCR, set to a Q25 quality threshold and the strictest error-elimination algorithm, was used for CDR3 identification, clonotype clustering and error correction. A nonparametric unseen species model with Euler transformation was used to estimate lower-bound total TCR beta diversity. TCRdb reran the public reads through fastp at Q25 and MiXCR, keeping productive beta chains. Rows merge per CDR3 protein into single entries with the most common DNA and genes. The V and J calls were determined by TCRdb, not by the authors. The sample yields about 780,000 distinct CDR3 sequences; about 46% were counted once. The top ten constitute around a sixth of the sample.

Donors were a few dozen systemically healthy Caucasian individuals from Russia aged 6 to 90 years. Roughly 9 milliliters of peripheral blood were drawn from each donor into EDTA-treated Vacutainer tubes. Ficoll-Paque density-gradient centrifugation was used to isolate PBMCs, with at least 7 million obtained per sample. Total RNA was extracted from PBMCs with Trizol reagent, with at least 6 micrograms obtained per sample. For every donor, flow cytometry on a PBMC aliquot measured the percentage of naive CD45RAhigh/CD27high T cells. On this clonotype itself: It lacks a known antigen. No clone much larger than this one lies a single base away; base qualities are absent.

Sequenced input: blood. This sequence originates from an elderly man in good health. Rearrangement joined TRBV29-1 to TRBJ2-3; 10 of the junction bases match TRBD1. The CDR3 protein sequence reads: CSVDRGQGSIKGTDTQYF. The nucleotides are TGCAGCGTTGACAGGGGACAGGGGTCGATTAAAGGCACAGATACGCAGTATTTT.